The rows below give T cell receptor beta chains drawn from one sample of a study of vaccination effects on CD4 cells after COVID-19. Method: immunoSEQ multiplex PCR; TCRdb's copy keeps in-frame clones and lacks some. Of about 19,000 clones in the sample, 70% to 75% are singletons; the top ten hold roughly 17%. These receptors lack a known antigen. The sequencing used CD4+ T cells from PBMCs cultured with SARS-CoV-2 spike peptides, collected before COVID-19 vaccination. The receptors here all came from a human donor who had a prior SARS-CoV-2 infection. Each CDR3 is given with its conserved first and last residue. D genes are given only for firm matches. Rows give clone size only sometimes, using once, few, many, or a class for an expanded clone.

clone_size: -
j_call: TRBJ2-6
v_call: TRBV10-1
d_call: -
cdr3_length: 15
cdr3_aa: CASSESGAGANVLTF
cdr3_nt: TGCGCCAGCAGTGAGTCAGGGGCTGGGGCCAACGTCCTGACTTTC

clone_size: once
j_call: TRBJ2-5
v_call: TRBV7-2
d_call: -
cdr3_length: 14
cdr3_aa: CASSLFVGSETQYF
cdr3_nt: TGTGCCAGCAGCTTATTCGTCGGGAGCGAGACCCAGTACTTC

clone_size: -
j_call: TRBJ1-1
v_call: TRBV11-2
d_call: -
cdr3_length: 13
cdr3_aa: CASSLERGTEAFF
cdr3_nt: TGTGCCAGCAGCTTAGAACGGGGAACAGAAGCTTTCTTT

clone_size: -
j_call: TRBJ2-1
v_call: TRBV5-1
d_call: TRBD2
cdr3_length: 16
cdr3_aa: CASSLYSGGAYNEQFF
cdr3_nt: TGCGCCAGCAGCTTATATAGCGGGGGAGCCTACAATGAGCAGTTCTTC

clone_size: once
j_call: TRBJ1-1
v_call: TRBV29-1
d_call: TRBD1
cdr3_length: 13
cdr3_aa: CSGRQGADAEAFF
cdr3_nt: TGCAGCGGGCGACAGGGGGCAGATGCTGAAGCTTTCTTT

clone_size: -
j_call: TRBJ1-4
v_call: TRBV19
d_call: -
cdr3_length: 16
cdr3_aa: CASSRIGNSMNEKLFF
cdr3_nt: TGTGCCAGTAGTAGGATTGGGAACAGTATGAATGAAAAACTGTTTTTT

clone_size: -
j_call: TRBJ2-5
v_call: TRBV5-1
d_call: -
cdr3_length: 12
cdr3_aa: CASSLVQETQYF
cdr3_nt: TGCGCCAGCAGCTTGGTACAAGAGACCCAGTACTTC

clone_size: -
j_call: TRBJ2-5
v_call: TRBV7-8
d_call: -
cdr3_length: 14
cdr3_aa: CASSSLRGAETQYF
cdr3_nt: TGTGCCAGCAGCTCCCTTCGGGGCGCCGAGACCCAGTACTTC

clone_size: once
j_call: TRBJ1-5
v_call: TRBV7-9
d_call: TRBD1
cdr3_length: 13
cdr3_aa: CASSSTGDQPQHF
cdr3_nt: TGTGCCAGCAGCTCGACAGGGGATCAGCCCCAGCATTTT

clone_size: -
j_call: TRBJ1-3
v_call: TRBV5-4
d_call: -
cdr3_length: 15
cdr3_aa: CASSPGFNSGNTIYF
cdr3_nt: TGTGCCAGCAGCCCAGGGTTCAACTCTGGAAACACCATATATTTT

clone_size: -
j_call: TRBJ1-2
v_call: TRBV12-3/TRBV12-4
d_call: -
cdr3_length: 13
cdr3_aa: CASSLVREYGYTF
cdr3_nt: TGTGCCAGCAGTTTAGTCCGGGAGTATGGCTACACCTTC

clone_size: -
j_call: TRBJ2-5
v_call: TRBV5-4
d_call: -
cdr3_length: 15
cdr3_aa: CASSLESGPGETQYF
cdr3_nt: TGTGCCAGCAGCCTCGAATCCGGGCCGGGGGAGACCCAGTACTTC

clone_size: -
j_call: TRBJ1-1
v_call: TRBV6-5
d_call: -
cdr3_length: 14
cdr3_aa: CASKGWRENTEAFF
cdr3_nt: TGTGCCAGTAAGGGGTGGCGGGAGAACACTGAAGCTTTCTTT

clone_size: -
j_call: TRBJ2-5
v_call: TRBV2
d_call: TRBD2
cdr3_length: 16
cdr3_aa: CASSENRLAGTETQYF
cdr3_nt: TGTGCCAGCAGTGAAAATAGGCTAGCGGGTACGGAGACCCAGTACTTC